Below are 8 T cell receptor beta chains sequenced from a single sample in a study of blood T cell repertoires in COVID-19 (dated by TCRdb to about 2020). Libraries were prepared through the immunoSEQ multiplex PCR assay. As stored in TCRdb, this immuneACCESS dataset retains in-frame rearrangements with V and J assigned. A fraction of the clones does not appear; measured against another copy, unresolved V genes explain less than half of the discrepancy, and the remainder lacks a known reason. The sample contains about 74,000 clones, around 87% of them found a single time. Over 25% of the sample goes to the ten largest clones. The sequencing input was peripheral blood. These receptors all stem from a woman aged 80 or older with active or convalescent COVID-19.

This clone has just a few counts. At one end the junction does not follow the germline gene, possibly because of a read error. CDR3 coding DNA: TGTGCTAGCAGCTTGTGGGGGGCACTAGCGGACTCCTACGAGCAGTACTTC. This translates into CASSLWGALADSYEQYF. The J gene is TRBJ2-7, the V gene TRBV7-7, with 8 bases fitting TRBD2. The CDR3 is made up of 17 amino acids. The germline V gene has CDR1 SSHAT and CDR2 FNYEAQ (reference sequence).

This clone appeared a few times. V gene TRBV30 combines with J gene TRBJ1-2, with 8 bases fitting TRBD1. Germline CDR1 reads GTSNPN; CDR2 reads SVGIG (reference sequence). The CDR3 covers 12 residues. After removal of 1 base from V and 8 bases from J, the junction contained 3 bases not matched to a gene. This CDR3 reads CAWSATGEGYTF. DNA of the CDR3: TGTGCCTGGAGTGCGACAGGGGAAGGCTACACCTTC.

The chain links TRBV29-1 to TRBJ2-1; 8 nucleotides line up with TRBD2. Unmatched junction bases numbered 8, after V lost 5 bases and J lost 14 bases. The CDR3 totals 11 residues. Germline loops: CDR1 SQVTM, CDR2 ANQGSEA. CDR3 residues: CSVSRGGHKFF. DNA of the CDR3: TGCAGCGTTTCCCGGGGGGGCCATAAGTTCTTC.

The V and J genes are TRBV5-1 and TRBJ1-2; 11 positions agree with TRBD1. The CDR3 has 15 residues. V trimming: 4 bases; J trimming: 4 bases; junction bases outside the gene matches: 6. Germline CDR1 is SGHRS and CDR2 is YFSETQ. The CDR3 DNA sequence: TGCGCCAGCAGCCCGGACGGGACAGGGGGCTATGGCTACACCTTC. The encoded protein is CASSPDGTGGYGYTF.

In nucleotides, the CDR3 is TGTGCCAGCAGCCAGACACCGGGGGCCAAAAACATTCAGTACTTC. Residues: CASSQTPGAKNIQYF. The V call is TRBV14, the J call TRBJ2-4; maybe TRBD2 (5 bases). CDR3 length: 15 amino acids. Per germline, CDR1 SGHDN and CDR2 FVKESK. V dropped 3 bases and J dropped 1 base, with 10 bases sitting between them.

The chain's CDR3 is CASSLLTAGETQYF. CDR3 sequence (DNA): TGTGCCAGCAGCCTACTAACGGCGGGAGAGACCCAGTACTTC. V and J are TRBV3-1 (or the pseudogene TRBV3-2) and TRBJ2-5; the D gene is possibly TRBD2 (5 bases). Germline V gene sequence: CDR1 LGHDT, CDR2 YNNKEL (reference sequence). The CDR3 spans 14 residues. V was shortened by 4 bases and J by 4 bases, with 13 bases between the two germline ends.

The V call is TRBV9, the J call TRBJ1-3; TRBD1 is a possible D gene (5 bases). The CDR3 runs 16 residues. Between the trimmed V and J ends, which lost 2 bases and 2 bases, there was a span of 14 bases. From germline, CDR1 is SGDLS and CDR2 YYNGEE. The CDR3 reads CASSVSGGPPGNTIYF. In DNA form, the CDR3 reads TGTGCCAGCAGCGTCTCGGGGGGTCCCCCTGGAAACACCATATATTTT. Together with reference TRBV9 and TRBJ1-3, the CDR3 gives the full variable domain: DSGVTQTPKHLITATGQRVTLRCSPRSGDLSVYWYQQSLDQGLQFLIQYYNGEERAKGNILERFSAQQFPDLHSELNLSSLELGDSALYFCASSVSGGPPGNTIYFGEGSWLTVV.

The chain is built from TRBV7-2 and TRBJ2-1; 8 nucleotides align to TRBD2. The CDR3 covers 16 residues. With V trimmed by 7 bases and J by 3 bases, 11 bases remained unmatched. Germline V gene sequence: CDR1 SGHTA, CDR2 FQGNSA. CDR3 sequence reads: CASTLGSGGHYNEQFF. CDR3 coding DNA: TGTGCCAGCACCCTGGGGAGCGGGGGACACTACAATGAGCAGTTCTTC.